Sequencing of this T cell receptor (beta chain) was carried out in a study of shared clonotypes between healthy human individuals. General observations from the study: Larger richness was generally estimated for naive than memory subsets.

A note on this clone: The target antigen is unknown.

The junction had 8 bases not matched to a gene; V was cut back by 3 bases and J by 3 bases. The CDR3 has 15 amino acids. Germline lookup yields CDR1 LNHDA and CDR2 SQIVND (reference sequence). CD45RO-negative, CCR7-positively selected cells formed the naive CD8 fraction, excluding terminally differentiated effector memory CD45RA+ cells. TCRdb keeps only in-frame clones here, not all; method: immunoSEQ multiplex PCR. The top ten hold roughly 1.2% of the sample, which has about 1,800,000 clones, about 95% seen once. The TCR comes from a man younger than 30 in good health. This chain uses TRBV19 with TRBJ2-7, with 7 nucleotides matching TRBD2. Source material: naive CD8+ T cells sorted from blood. The CDR3 sequence is CASSMRLAEVYEQYF. CDR3 DNA sequence: TGTGCCAGTAGTATGCGCCTAGCGGAGGTCTACGAGCAGTACTTC.